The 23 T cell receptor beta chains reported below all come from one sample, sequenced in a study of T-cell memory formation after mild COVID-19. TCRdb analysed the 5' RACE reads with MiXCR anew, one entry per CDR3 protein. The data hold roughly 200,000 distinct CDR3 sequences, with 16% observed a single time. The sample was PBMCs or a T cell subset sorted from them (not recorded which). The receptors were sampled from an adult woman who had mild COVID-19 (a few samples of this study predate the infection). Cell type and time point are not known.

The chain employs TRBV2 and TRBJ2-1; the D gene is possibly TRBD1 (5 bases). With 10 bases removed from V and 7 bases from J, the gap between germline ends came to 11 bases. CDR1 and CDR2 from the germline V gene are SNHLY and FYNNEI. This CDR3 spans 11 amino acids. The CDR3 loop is CATQGLNEQFF. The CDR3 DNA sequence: TGTGCCACCCAGGGTCTGAATGAGCAGTTCTTC.

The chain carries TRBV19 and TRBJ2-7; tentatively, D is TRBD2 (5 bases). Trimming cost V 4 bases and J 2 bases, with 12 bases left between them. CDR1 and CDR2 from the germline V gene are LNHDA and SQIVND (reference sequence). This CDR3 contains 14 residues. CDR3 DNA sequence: TGTGCCAGTAGTAAATCAGTCGGGGCCTACGAGCAGTACTTC. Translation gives CASSKSVGAYEQYF. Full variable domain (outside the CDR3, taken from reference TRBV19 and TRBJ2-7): DGGITQSPKYLFRKEGQNVTLSCEQNLNHDAMYWYRQDPGQGLRLIYYSQIVNDFQKGDIAEGYSVSREKKESFPLTVTSAQKNPTAFYLCASSKSVGAYEQYFGPGTRLTVT.

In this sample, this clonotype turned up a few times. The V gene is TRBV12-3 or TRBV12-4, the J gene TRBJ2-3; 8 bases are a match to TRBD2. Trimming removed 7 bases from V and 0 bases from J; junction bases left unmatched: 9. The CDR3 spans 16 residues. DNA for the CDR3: TGTGCCAGCACGGCCGGACTAGCACGAAGCACAGATACGCAGTATTTT. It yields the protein CASTAGLARSTDTQYF.

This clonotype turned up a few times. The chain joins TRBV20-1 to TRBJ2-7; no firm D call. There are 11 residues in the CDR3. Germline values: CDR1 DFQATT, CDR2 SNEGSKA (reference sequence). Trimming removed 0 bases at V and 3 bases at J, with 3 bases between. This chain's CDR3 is CSARDGYEQYF. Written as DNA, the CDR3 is TGCAGTGCTAGAGACGGCTACGAGCAGTACTTC.

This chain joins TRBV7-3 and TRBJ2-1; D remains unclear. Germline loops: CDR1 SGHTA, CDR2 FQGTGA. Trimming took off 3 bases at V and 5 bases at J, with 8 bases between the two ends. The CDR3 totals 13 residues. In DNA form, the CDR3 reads TGTGCCAGCAGCTTTGGCCCGGACAATGAGCAGTTCTTC. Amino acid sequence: CASSFGPDNEQFF.

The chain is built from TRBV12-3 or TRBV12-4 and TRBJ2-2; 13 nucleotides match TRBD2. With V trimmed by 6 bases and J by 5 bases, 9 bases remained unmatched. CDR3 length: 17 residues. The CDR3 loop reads CASSSLAGGLGTGELFF. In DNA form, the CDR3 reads TGTGCCAGCAGCTCACTAGCGGGGGGGCTAGGAACCGGGGAGCTGTTTTTT.

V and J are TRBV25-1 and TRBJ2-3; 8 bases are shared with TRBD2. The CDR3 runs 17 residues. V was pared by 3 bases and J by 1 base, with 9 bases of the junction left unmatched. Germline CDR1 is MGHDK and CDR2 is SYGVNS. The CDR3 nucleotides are TGTGCCAGCAGTGATCCTACGGGGCGGGGGGGCACAGATACGCAGTATTTT. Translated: CASSDPTGRGGTDTQYF. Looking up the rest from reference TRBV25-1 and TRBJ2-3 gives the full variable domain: EADIYQTPRYLVIGTGKKITLECSQTMGHDKMYWYQQDPGMELHLIHYSYGVNSTEKGDLSSESTVSRIRTEHFPLTLESARPSHTSQYLCASSDPTGRGGTDTQYFGPGTRLTVL.

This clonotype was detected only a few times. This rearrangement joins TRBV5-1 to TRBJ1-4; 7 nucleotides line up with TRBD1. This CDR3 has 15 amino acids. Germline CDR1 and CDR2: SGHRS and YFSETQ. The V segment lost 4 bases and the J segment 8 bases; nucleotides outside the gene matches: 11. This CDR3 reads CASSIRQGEGEKLFF. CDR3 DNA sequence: TGCGCCAGCAGCATTCGACAGGGTGAGGGAGAAAAACTGTTTTTT.

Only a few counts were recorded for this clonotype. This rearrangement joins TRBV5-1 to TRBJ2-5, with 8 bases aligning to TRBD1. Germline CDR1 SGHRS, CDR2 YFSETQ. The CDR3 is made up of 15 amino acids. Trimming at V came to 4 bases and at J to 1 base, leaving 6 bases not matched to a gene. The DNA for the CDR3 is TGCGCCAGCAGCGGGGCAGGGGGCCGCCAAGAGACCCAGTACTTC. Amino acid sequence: CASSGAGGRQETQYF.

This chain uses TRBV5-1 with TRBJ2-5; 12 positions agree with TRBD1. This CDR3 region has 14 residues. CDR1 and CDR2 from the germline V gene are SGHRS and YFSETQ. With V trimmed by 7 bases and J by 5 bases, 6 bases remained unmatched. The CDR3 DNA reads TGCGCCAGCGCCGGGACAGGGGGCTTTGAGACCCAGTACTTC. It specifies CASAGTGGFETQYF.

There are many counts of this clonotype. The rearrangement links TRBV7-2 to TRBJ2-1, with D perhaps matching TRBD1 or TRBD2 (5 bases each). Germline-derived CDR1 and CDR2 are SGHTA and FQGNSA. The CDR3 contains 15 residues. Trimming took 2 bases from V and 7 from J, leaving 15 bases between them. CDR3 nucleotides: TGTGCCAGCAGCTTATCGGGGCGGCAGAGTAATGAGCAGTTCTTC. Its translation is CASSLSGRQSNEQFF.

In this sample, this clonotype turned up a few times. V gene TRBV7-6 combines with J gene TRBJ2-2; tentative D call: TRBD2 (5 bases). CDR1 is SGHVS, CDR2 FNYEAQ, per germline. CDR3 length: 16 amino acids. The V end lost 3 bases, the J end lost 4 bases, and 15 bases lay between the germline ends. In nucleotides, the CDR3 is TGTGCCAGCAGCTTCCTGGGGAGTGGAGTCACCGGGGAGCTGTTTTTT. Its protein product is CASSFLGSGVTGELFF.

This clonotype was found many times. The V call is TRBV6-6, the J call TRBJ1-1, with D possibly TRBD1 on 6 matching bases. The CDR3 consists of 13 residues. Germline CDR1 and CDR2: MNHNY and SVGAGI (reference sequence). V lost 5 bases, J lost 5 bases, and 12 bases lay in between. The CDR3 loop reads CASSSPQGTEAFF. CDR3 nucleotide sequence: TGTGCCAGCAGTAGCCCCCAGGGGACTGAAGCTTTCTTT.

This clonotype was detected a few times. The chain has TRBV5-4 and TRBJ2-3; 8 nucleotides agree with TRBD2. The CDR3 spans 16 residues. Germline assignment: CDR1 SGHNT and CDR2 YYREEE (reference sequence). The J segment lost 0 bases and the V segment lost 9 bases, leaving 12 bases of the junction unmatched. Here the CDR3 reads CATWAGGPSSTDTQYF. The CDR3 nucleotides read TGTGCCACCTGGGCGGGAGGACCCTCAAGCACAGATACGCAGTATTTT.

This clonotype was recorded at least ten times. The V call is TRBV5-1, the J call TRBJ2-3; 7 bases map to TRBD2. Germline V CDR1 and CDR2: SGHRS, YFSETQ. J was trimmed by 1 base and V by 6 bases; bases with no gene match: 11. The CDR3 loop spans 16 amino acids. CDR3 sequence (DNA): TGCGCCAGCACCCTGGGAGGGACGGCGGGCACAGATACGCAGTATTTT. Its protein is CASTLGGTAGTDTQYF.

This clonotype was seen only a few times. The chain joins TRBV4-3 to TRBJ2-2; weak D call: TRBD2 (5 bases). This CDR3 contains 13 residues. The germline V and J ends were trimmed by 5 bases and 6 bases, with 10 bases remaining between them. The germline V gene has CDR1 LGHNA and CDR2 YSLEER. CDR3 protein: CASSIRTAGELFF. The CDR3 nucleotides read TGCGCCAGCAGCATCCGGACTGCCGGGGAGCTGTTTTTT.

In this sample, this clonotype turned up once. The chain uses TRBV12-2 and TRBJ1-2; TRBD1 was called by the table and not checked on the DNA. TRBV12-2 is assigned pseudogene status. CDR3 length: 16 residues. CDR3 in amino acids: CASRPRGGLAVYGYTF. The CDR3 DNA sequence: TGTGCAAGTCGCCCTAGAGGGGGGTTAGCTGTTTATGGCTACACCTTC.

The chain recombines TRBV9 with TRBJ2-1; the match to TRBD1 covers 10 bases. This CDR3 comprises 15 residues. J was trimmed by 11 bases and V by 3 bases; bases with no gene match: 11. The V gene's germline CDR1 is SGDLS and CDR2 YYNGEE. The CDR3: CASSGSGQGLGKQFF. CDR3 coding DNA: TGTGCCAGCAGCGGATCGGGACAGGGGTTAGGGAAGCAGTTCTTC. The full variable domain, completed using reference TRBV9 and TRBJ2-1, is DSGVTQTPKHLITATGQRVTLRCSPRSGDLSVYWYQQSLDQGLQFLIQYYNGEERAKGNILERFSAQQFPDLHSELNLSSLELGDSALYFCASSGSGQGLGKQFFGPGTRLTVL.

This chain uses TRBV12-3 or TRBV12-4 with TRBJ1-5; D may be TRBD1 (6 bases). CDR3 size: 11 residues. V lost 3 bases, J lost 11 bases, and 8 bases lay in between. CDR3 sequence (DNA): TGTGCCAGCAGTTTTAGGGGGACCCAGCATTTT. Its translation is CASSFRGTQHF.

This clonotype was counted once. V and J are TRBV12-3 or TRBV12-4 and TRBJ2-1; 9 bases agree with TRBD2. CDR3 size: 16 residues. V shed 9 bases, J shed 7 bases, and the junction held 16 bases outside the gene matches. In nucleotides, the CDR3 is TGTGCCAGTCTTCGGCGAGGACTAGCGACATCGAATGAGCAGTTCTTC. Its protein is CASLRRGLATSNEQFF.

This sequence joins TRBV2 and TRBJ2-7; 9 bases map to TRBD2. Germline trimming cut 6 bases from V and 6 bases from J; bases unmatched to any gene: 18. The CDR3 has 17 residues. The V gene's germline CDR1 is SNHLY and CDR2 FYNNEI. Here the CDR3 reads CASRRAGTSRTTSEQYF. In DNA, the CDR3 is TGTGCCAGCAGGCGGGCCGGGACTAGCCGGACGACATCCGAGCAGTACTTC. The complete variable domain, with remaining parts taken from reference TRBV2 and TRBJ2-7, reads EPEVTQTPSHQVTQMGQEVILRCVPISNHLYFYWYRQILGQKVEFLVSFYNNEISEKSEIFDDQFSVERPDGSNFTLKIRSTKLEDSAMYFCASRRAGTSRTTSEQYFGPGTRLTVT.

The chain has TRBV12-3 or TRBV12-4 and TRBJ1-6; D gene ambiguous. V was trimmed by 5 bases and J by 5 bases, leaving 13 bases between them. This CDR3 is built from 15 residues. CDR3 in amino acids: CASSPRQSNNSPLHF. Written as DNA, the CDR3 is TGTGCCAGCAGTCCCCGGCAGTCCAATAATTCACCCCTCCACTTT.

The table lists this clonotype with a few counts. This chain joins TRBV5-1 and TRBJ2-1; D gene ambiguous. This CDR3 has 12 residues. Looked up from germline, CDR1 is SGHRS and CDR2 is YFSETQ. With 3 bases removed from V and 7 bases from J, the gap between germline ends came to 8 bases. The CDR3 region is CASSSVWNEQFF. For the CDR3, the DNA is TGCGCCAGCAGCTCCGTCTGGAATGAGCAGTTCTTC.